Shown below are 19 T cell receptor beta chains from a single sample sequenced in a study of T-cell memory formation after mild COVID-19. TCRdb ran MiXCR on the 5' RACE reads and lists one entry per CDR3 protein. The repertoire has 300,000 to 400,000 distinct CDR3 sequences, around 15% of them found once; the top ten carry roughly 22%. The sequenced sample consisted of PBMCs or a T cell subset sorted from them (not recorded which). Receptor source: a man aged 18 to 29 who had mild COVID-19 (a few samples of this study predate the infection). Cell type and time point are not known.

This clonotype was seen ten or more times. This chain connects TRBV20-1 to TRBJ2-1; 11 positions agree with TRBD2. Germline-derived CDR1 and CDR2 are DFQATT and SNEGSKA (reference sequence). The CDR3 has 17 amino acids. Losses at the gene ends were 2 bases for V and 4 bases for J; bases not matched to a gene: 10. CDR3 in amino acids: CSARSLAGDPRYNEQFF. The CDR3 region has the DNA TGCAGTGCTAGATCACTAGCGGGGGATCCACGTTACAATGAGCAGTTCTTC.

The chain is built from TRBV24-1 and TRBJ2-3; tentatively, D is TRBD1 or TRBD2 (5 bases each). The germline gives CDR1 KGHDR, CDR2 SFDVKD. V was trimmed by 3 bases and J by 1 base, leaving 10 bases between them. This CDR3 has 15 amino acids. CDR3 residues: CATSDPGRGTDTQYF. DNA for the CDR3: TGTGCCACCAGTGATCCGGGACGAGGCACAGATACGCAGTATTTT.

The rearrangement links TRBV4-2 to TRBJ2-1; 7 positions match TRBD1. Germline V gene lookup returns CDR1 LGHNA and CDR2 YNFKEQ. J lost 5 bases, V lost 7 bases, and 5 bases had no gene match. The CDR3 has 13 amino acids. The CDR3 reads CASTKTGNNEQFF. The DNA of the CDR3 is TGTGCCAGCACGAAGACAGGGAACAATGAGCAGTTCTTC.

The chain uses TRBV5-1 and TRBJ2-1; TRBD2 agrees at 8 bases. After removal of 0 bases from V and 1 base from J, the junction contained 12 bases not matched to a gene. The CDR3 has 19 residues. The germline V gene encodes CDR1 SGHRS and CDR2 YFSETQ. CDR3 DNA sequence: TGCGCCAGCAGCTTGGGGCCGGGACTAGGGGTTTTATCCTACAATGAGCAGTTCTTC. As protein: CASSLGPGLGVLSYNEQFF. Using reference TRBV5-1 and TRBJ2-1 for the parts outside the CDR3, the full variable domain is KAGVTQTPRYLIKTRGQQVTLSCSPISGHRSVSWYQQTPGQGLQFLFEYFSETQRNKGNFPGRFSGRQFSNSRSEMNVSTLELGDSALYLCASSLGPGLGVLSYNEQFFGPGTRLTVL.

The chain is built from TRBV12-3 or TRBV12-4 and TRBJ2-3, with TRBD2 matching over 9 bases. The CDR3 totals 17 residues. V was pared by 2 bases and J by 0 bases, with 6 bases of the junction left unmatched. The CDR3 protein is CASSLWASGASTDTQYF. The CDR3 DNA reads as TGTGCCAGCAGTTTATGGGCTAGCGGGGCGAGCACAGATACGCAGTATTTT.

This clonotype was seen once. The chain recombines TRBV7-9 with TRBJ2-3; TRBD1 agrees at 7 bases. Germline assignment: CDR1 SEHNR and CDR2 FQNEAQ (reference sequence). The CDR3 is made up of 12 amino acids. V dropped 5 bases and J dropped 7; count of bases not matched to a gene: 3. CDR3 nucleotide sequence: TGTGCCAGCAGCCAGGACAGGAATACGCAGTATTTT. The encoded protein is CASSQDRNTQYF.

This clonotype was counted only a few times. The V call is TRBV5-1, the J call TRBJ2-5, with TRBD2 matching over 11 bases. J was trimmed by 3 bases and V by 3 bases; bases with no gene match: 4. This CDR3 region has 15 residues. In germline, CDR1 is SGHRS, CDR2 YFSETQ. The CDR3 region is CASSYSGGGEETQYF. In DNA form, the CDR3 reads TGCGCCAGCAGCTATAGCGGGGGGGGAGAAGAGACCCAGTACTTC.

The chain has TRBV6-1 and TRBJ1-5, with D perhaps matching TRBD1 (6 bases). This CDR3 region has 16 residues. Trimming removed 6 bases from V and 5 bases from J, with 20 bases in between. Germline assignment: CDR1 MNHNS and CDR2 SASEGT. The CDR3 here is CASSPIHRVGDQPQHF. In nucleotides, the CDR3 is TGTGCCAGCAGCCCAATTCACAGGGTTGGCGATCAGCCCCAGCATTTT.

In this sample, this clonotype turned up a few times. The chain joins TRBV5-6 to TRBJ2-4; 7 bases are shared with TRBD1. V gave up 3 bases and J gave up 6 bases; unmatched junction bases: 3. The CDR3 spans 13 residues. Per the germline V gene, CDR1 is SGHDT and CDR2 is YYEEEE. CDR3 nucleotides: TGTGCCAGCAGCTCGACAGGGACAAACATTCAGTACTTC. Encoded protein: CASSSTGTNIQYF.

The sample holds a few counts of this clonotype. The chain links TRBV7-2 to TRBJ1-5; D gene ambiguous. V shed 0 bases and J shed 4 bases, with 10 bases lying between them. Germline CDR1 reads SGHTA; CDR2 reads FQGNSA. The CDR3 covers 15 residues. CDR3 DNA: TGTGCCAGCAGCTTAGCAAGGGAAAAAAATCAGCCCCAGCATTTT. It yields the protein CASSLAREKNQPQHF. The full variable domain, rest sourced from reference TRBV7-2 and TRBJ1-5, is GAGVSQSPSNKVTEKGKDVELRCDPISGHTALYWYRQSLGQGLEFLIYFQGNSAPDKSGLPSDRFSAERTGGSVSTLTIQRTQQEDSAVYLCASSLAREKNQPQHFGDGTRLSIL.

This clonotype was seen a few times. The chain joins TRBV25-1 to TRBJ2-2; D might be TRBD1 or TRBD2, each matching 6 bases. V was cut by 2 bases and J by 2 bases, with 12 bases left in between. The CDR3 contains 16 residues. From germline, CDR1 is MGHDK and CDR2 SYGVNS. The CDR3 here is CASSEMSGANTGELFF. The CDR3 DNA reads TGTGCCAGCAGTGAAATGTCGGGGGCTAACACCGGGGAGCTGTTTTTT.

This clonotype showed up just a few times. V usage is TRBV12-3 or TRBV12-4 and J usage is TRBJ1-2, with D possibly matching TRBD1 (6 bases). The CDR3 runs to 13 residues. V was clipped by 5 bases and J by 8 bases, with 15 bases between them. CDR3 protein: CASSRTDWDGYTF. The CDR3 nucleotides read TGTGCCAGCAGTCGGACAGACTGGGACGGCTACACCTTC.

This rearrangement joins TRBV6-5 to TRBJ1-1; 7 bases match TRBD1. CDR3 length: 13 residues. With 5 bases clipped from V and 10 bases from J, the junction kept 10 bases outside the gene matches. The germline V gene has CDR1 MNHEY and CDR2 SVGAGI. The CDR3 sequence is CASSQSQGRLAFF. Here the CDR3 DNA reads TGTGCCAGCAGTCAGTCACAGGGGCGGCTAGCTTTCTTT.

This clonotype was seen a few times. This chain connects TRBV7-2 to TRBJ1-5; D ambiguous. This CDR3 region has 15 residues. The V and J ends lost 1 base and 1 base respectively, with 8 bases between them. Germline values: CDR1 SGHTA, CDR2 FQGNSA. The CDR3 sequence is CASSLVPESNQPQHF. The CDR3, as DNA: TGTGCCAGCAGCTTAGTGCCAGAGAGCAATCAGCCCCAGCATTTT.

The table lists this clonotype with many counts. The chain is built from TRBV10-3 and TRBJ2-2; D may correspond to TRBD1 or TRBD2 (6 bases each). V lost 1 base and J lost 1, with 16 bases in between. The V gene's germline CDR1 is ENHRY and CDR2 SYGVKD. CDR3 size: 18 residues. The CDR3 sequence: CAISEWGARNGNTGELFF. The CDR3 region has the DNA TGTGCCATCAGTGAGTGGGGGGCGAGGAACGGGAACACCGGGGAGCTGTTTTTT.

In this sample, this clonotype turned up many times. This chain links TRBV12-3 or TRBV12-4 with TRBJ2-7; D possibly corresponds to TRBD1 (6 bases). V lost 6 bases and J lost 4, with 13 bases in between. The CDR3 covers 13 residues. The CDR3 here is CASSPQGWYEQYF. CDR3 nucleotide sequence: TGTGCCAGCAGCCCTCAGGGGTGGTACGAGCAGTACTTC.

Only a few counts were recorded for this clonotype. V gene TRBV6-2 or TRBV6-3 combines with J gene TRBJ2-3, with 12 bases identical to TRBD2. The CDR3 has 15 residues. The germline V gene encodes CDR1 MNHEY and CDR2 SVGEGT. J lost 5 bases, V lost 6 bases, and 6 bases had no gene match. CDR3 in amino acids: CASRRLAGARDTQYF. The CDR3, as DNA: TGTGCCAGCAGACGACTAGCGGGGGCGCGAGATACGCAGTATTTT.

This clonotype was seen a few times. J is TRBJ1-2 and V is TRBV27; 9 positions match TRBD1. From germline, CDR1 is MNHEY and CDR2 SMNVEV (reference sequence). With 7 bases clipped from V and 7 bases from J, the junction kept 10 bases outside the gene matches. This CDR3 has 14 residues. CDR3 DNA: TGTGCCAGCACCCCAAAACAGGGGGCGGCTGGCTACACCTTC. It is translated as CASTPKQGAAGYTF.

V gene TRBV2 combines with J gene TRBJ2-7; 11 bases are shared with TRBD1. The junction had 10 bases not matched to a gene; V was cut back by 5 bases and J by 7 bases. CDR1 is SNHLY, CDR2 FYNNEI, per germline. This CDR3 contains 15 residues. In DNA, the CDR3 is TGTGCCAGCAGTTCAGGACAGGGGGCGCGTCAAGAGCAGTACGTC. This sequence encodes CASSSGQGARQEQYV.